This T cell receptor beta chain was recovered during a study of T cell repertoires in cytomegalovirus infection. This clonotype has more than one count but fewer than ten. Its antigen is currently unknown. TCRdb reanalysed the reads using MiXCR and keeps one entry per CDR3 protein. Of about 300,000 distinct CDR3 sequences listed, roughly 23% are singletons. Study-level results: HLA-C-restricted CMV-specific TCR beta clonotypes were dominant in the ex vivo response.

The junction had 18 bases not matched to a gene; V was cut back by 5 bases and J by 2 bases. This CDR3 is 20 amino acids long. From germline, CDR1 is SGHTA and CDR2 FQGNSA. Sequencing input: PBMCs. V usage is TRBV7-2 and J usage is TRBJ2-6; 7 bases align to TRBD2. This TCR came from a human donor in good health (CMV status not recorded). Some clones in this sample may be carry-over from other donors' samples. The CDR3 sequence: CASSAGRGTPNFAGANVLTF. In DNA form, the CDR3 reads TGTGCCAGCAGCGCGGGGAGGGGAACTCCTAATTTCGCTGGGGCCAACGTCCTGACTTTC.